These 32 T cell receptor beta chains were all obtained from the same sample, sequenced in a study of blood T cell repertoires in COVID-19. The table came from immunoSEQ multiplex PCR; TCRdb's copy has only in-frame clones and leaves some out. This table holds about 110,000 clones, 85% to 90% found once. The specimen was peripheral blood. The receptors derive from a woman between 50 and 59 years old with acute or convalescent COVID-19.

The V and J genes are TRBV15 and TRBJ2-2; TRBD2 matches 7 bases. CDR3 length equals 17 residues. Trimming at V came to 1 base and at J to 1 base, leaving 6 bases not matched to a gene. The V gene's germline CDR1 is LNHNV and CDR2 YYDKDF (reference sequence). CDR3 coding DNA: TGTGCCACCAGCAGAGGCCCGGGACTACGGAACACCGGGGAGCTGTTTTTT. It specifies CATSRGPGLRNTGELFF.

The gene calls are TRBV7-9 and TRBJ1-1, with D possibly being TRBD1 (6 bases). The germline gives CDR1 SEHNR, CDR2 FQNEAQ (reference sequence). Trimming cost V 2 bases and J 5 bases, with 12 bases left between them. The length of the CDR3 is 14 residues. The CDR3 loop reads CASSLQGINTEAFF. CDR3 DNA: TGTGCCAGCAGCTTACAGGGGATTAATACTGAAGCTTTCTTT.

The chain joins TRBV6-1 to TRBJ1-4; no clear D. The CDR3 has 14 amino acids. Trimming took off 2 bases at V and 6 bases at J, with 10 bases between the two ends. Germline V gene lookup returns CDR1 MNHNS and CDR2 SASEGT. The CDR3 loop is CASSERGRDEKLFF. CDR3 coding DNA: TGTGCCAGCAGTGAACGGGGAAGAGATGAAAAACTGTTTTTT.

J is TRBJ2-1 and V is TRBV3-1 (or the pseudogene TRBV3-2); 8 nucleotides line up with TRBD2. CDR1 is LGHDT, CDR2 YNNKEL, per germline (reference sequence). This CDR3 is built from 17 residues. V trimming: 0 bases; J trimming: 1 base; junction bases outside the gene matches: 5. The CDR3, as DNA: TGTGCCAGCAGCCAAGACCTCCAGCGGGGGTCCTACAATGAGCAGTTCTTC. This encodes CASSQDLQRGSYNEQFF.

This rearrangement joins TRBV30 to TRBJ1-6, with a weak D call TRBD1 (5 bases). Trimming stripped 0 bases from V and 6 bases from J, with 12 bases between. The length of the CDR3 is 15 residues. Germline CDR1 reads GTSNPN; CDR2 reads SVGIG (reference sequence). DNA for the CDR3: TGTGCCTGGAGTGTACCGGGACTGACTAATTCACCCCTCCACTTT. Its protein is CAWSVPGLTNSPLHF.

The chain recombines TRBV6-5 with TRBJ1-2; no clear D gene. V lost 7 bases and J lost 2, with 14 bases in between. Germline CDR1 reads MNHEY; CDR2 reads SVGAGI. The CDR3 has 14 residues. The CDR3 nucleotides read TGTGCCAGCATTAGCGGGCTTGCCAACTATGGCTACACCTTC. Translation: CASISGLANYGYTF.

The J gene is TRBJ2-3, the V gene TRBV25-1; 12 nucleotides match TRBD2. The germline V gene has CDR1 MGHDK and CDR2 SYGVNS. The CDR3 is made up of 17 amino acids. V trimming: 6 bases; J trimming: 5 bases; junction bases outside the gene matches: 12. The CDR3 reads CASSVLAGGPSGDTQYF. CDR3 DNA: TGTGCCAGCAGCGTCCTAGCGGGAGGGCCTTCGGGAGATACGCAGTATTTT.

The chain's CDR3 is CASSLVDGYTF. DNA for the CDR3: TGTGCCAGCAGCTTAGTAGATGGCTACACCTTC. The chain is built from TRBV7-9 and TRBJ1-2; D gene ambiguous. This CDR3 has 11 amino acids. CDR1 is SEHNR, CDR2 FQNEAQ, per germline (reference sequence). Trimming pared 1 base from V and 6 bases from J, leaving 3 bases between.

This rearrangement joins TRBV19 to TRBJ1-4, with 8 nucleotides matching TRBD1. Germline V gives CDR1 LNHDA, CDR2 SQIVND (reference sequence). This CDR3 comprises 13 residues. The ends lost 6 bases at V and 3 bases at J; junction bases unmatched: 0. CDR3 bases: TGTGCCAGTAGACAGGGGGCTAATGAAAAACTGTTTTTT. It encodes CASRQGANEKLFF.

This clone was detected only a few times. The chain couples TRBV19 to TRBJ2-1, with D maybe TRBD2 (7 bases). Germline CDR1 reads LNHDA; CDR2 reads SQIVND (reference sequence). This CDR3 region has 13 residues. The V end lost 5 bases, the J end lost 8 bases, and 13 bases lay between the germline ends. In DNA form, the CDR3 reads TGTGCCAGTAGTCCGGGGGGCTGGGATGAGCAGTTCTTC. Its protein product is CASSPGGWDEQFF.

V gene TRBV30 combines with J gene TRBJ1-1; tentative D call: TRBD1 (6 bases). In germline, CDR1 is GTSNPN, CDR2 SVGIG (reference sequence). The CDR3 extends over 15 amino acids. The V end was cut by 4 bases, the J end by 1 base, with 16 bases between. The CDR3 sequence: CAWTNPGHPNTEAFF. CDR3 sequence (DNA): TGTGCCTGGACCAACCCGGGACACCCGAACACTGAAGCTTTCTTT.

The chain joins TRBV6-5 to TRBJ2-5; D is possibly TRBD2 (6 bases). CDR1 and CDR2 from the germline V gene are MNHEY and SVGAGI. V lost 7 bases to trimming and J lost 2 bases, with 14 bases between them. This CDR3 contains 14 residues. The CDR3 region is CASTPGVSQETQYF. In nucleotides, the CDR3 is TGTGCCAGCACCCCGGGAGTGTCTCAAGAGACCCAGTACTTC.

The CDR3 loop reads CASSQDQRGNAGELFF. The DNA of the CDR3 is TGCGCCAGCAGCCAAGATCAAAGGGGAAACGCCGGGGAGCTGTTTTTT. The chain links TRBV4-1 to TRBJ2-2, with D perhaps matching TRBD1 (5 bases). This CDR3 has 16 residues. Germline V lookup: CDR1 MGHRA, CDR2 YSYEKL. V gave up 0 bases and J gave up 6 bases, with 14 bases separating them.

V is TRBV3-1 (or the pseudogene TRBV3-2) and J is TRBJ1-1; D uncertain. Looked up from germline, CDR1 is LGHDT and CDR2 is YNNKEL (reference sequence). Trimming left V 4 bases short and J 8 bases short, with 17 bases between. CDR3 length: 14 amino acids. CDR3 protein: CASSPSGRRWEAFF. CDR3 coding DNA: TGTGCCAGCAGCCCTTCGGGGAGGCGCTGGGAAGCTTTCTTT.

The V call is TRBV2, the J call TRBJ2-7; TRBD2 might be the D (6 bases). The germline V gene has CDR1 SNHLY and CDR2 FYNNEI. The CDR3 spans 14 residues. V was shortened by 6 bases and J by 5 bases, with 17 bases between the two germline ends. The CDR3 protein is CASSGPGLRNEQYF. CDR3 in DNA: TGTGCCAGCAGCGGACCGGGACTGAGGAACGAGCAGTACTTC.

The chain joins TRBV30 to TRBJ1-5, with D perhaps matching TRBD1 (5 bases). In germline, CDR1 is GTSNPN, CDR2 SVGIG (reference sequence). The V gene lost 4 bases and the J gene lost 9 bases, with 28 bases spanning the gap. The CDR3 totals 17 residues. The CDR3 loop reads CAWTTGGGKVGIRPQHF. The CDR3 DNA reads TGTGCCTGGACAACGGGCGGGGGTAAGGTGGGAATCAGGCCCCAGCATTTT.

The genes are TRBV15 and TRBJ2-7; the D gene is possibly TRBD2 (8 bases). The CDR3 sequence is 18 residues long. Germline-derived CDR1 and CDR2 are LNHNV and YYDKDF (reference sequence). Trimming shortened V by 0 bases and J by 2 bases, and 20 bases separated the two germline ends. The CDR3 region has the DNA TGTGCCACCAGCAGAGATCGACTAGCGAAGGGACAGCCCTACGAGCAGTACTTC. Translated, it gives CATSRDRLAKGQPYEQYF.

This chain joins TRBV5-4 and TRBJ2-1, with TRBD2 matching 11 bases. This CDR3 region has 16 residues. Germline CDR1 reads SGHNT; CDR2 reads YYREEE (reference sequence). The J segment lost 2 bases and the V segment lost 4 bases, leaving 5 bases of the junction unmatched. The CDR3 nucleotides read TGTGCCAGCAGCCCCGGGACTAGCGGAGCCTACAATGAGCAGTTCTTC. Protein product: CASSPGTSGAYNEQFF.

V gene TRBV19 combines with J gene TRBJ1-1, with 7 bases matching TRBD1. After removal of 5 bases from V and 2 bases from J, the junction contained 8 bases not matched to a gene. The CDR3 is made up of 15 amino acids. In germline, CDR1 is LNHDA, CDR2 SQIVND (reference sequence). The CDR3 here is CASSFFGTANTEAFF. CDR3 nucleotides: TGTGCCAGTAGTTTCTTTGGGACAGCCAACACTGAAGCTTTCTTT.

The rearrangement links TRBV2 to TRBJ2-7, with D perhaps matching TRBD2 (6 bases). This CDR3 is built from 14 residues. Germline V gene sequence: CDR1 SNHLY, CDR2 FYNNEI. The V end lost 1 base, the J end lost 3 bases, and 10 bases lay between the germline ends. This chain's CDR3 is CASSEDLANYEQYF. The CDR3 DNA reads as TGTGCCAGCAGTGAAGACCTAGCGAACTACGAGCAGTACTTC.

In its sample, this clone was seen a few times. The J gene is TRBJ1-1, the V gene TRBV2; D call uncertain. CDR3 length: 11 residues. Looked up from germline, CDR1 is SNHLY and CDR2 is FYNNEI. Trimming took off 6 bases at V and 3 bases at J, with 5 bases between the two ends. In DNA form, the CDR3 reads TGTGCCAGCAGGCCGGACACTGAAGCTTTCTTT. Translated, it gives CASRPDTEAFF.

The chain couples TRBV5-8 to TRBJ2-7; possibly TRBD2 for D (7 bases). The CDR3 totals 16 residues. Germline CDR1 reads SGHTS; CDR2 reads YDEGEE. V dropped 2 bases and J dropped 5 bases, with 20 bases sitting between them. CDR3 residues: CASSFPYRGAENEQYF. The CDR3 DNA follows: TGTGCCAGCAGCTTCCCCTATCGGGGGGCAGAGAACGAGCAGTACTTC.

The chain combines TRBV21-1 with TRBJ2-7; TRBD1, the D gene given by the table, was not confirmed from the DNA. TRBV21-1 is classified as a pseudogene. The CDR3 sequence is 15 residues long. CDR3 sequence: CASSNRTGTTYEQYF. DNA of the CDR3: TGTGCCAGCAGCAATCGGACAGGGACGACCTACGAGCAGTACTTC.

J is TRBJ1-1 and V is TRBV29-1; 9 nucleotides match TRBD1. The length of the CDR3 is 13 residues. CDR1 is SQVTM, CDR2 ANQGSEA, per germline. Losses at the gene ends were 6 bases for V and 1 base for J; bases not matched to a gene: 3. CDR3 bases: TGCAGCGTACTACAGGGGGCGAACACTGAAGCTTTCTTT. Its protein product is CSVLQGANTEAFF. Full variable domain (missing parts from reference TRBV29-1 and TRBJ1-1): SAVISQKPSRDICQRGTSLTIQCQVDSQVTMMFWYRQQPGQSLTLIATANQGSEATYESGFVIDKFPISRPNLTFSTLTVSNMSPEDSSIYLCSVLQGANTEAFFGQGTRLTVV.

The chain has TRBV28 and TRBJ1-2, with D possibly matching TRBD1 (5 bases). The CDR3 consists of 15 residues. Trimming shortened V by 2 bases and J by 4 bases, and 14 bases separated the two germline ends. Looked up from germline, CDR1 is MDHEN and CDR2 is SYDVKM. The CDR3 reads CASSLGAGSGYGYTF. CDR3 coding DNA: TGTGCCAGCAGTTTAGGGGCAGGGTCTGGCTATGGCTACACCTTC.

V is TRBV7-6 and J is TRBJ2-5, with 9 bases aligning to TRBD2. The CDR3 sequence is 17 residues long. V shed 1 base and J 0 bases; nucleotides not matched to a gene: 6. Germline CDR1 reads SGHVS; CDR2 reads FNYEAQ. CDR3 region: CASSLDYPSGNQETQYF. The CDR3 DNA sequence: TGTGCCAGCAGCTTAGACTACCCTAGCGGGAACCAAGAGACCCAGTACTTC.

This clone was seen a few times. The chain links TRBV3-1 (or the pseudogene TRBV3-2) to TRBJ1-1, with TRBD1 matching over 9 bases. The CDR3 is 15 amino acids. The trim removed 4 bases at V and 0 bases at J, leaving 3 bases unmatched. Germline assignment: CDR1 LGHDT and CDR2 YNNKEL (reference sequence). CDR3 residues: CASSPGTGLNTEAFF. The CDR3 coding sequence is TGTGCCAGCAGCCCCGGGACAGGGCTGAACACTGAAGCTTTCTTT.

This clone was seen a single time. The V call is TRBV5-6, the J call TRBJ2-3; TRBD2 matches 8 bases. CDR1 and CDR2 (germline): SGHDT, YYEEEE. Trimming cost V 7 bases and J 2 bases; bases outside gene matches: 12. The CDR3 consists of 16 residues. The CDR3 protein is CASHTSIGGVTDTQYF. The CDR3 bases are TGTGCCAGCCATACCTCTATCGGGGGGGTCACAGATACGCAGTATTTT.

This chain links TRBV5-6 with TRBJ1-4; 10 nucleotides align to TRBD1. This CDR3 has 16 residues. Germline V gives CDR1 SGHDT, CDR2 YYEEEE. With 4 bases clipped from V and 4 bases from J, the junction kept 7 bases outside the gene matches. The DNA for the CDR3 is TGTGCCAGCAGCCGCGACAGGGGGCTGGATAATGAAAAACTGTTTTTT. This gives the protein CASSRDRGLDNEKLFF. The full variable domain, completed using reference TRBV5-6 and TRBJ1-4, is DAGVTQSPTHLIKTRGQQVTLRCSPKSGHDTVSWYQQALGQGPQFIFQYYEEEERQRGNFPDRFSGHQFPNYSSELNVNALLLGDSALYLCASSRDRGLDNEKLFFGSGTQLSVL.

For the CDR3, the DNA is TGTGCCAGTAGTACCTGGAGCGGGGGTGCGGAGACCCAGTACTTC. Translation gives CASSTWSGGAETQYF. This chain links TRBV19 with TRBJ2-5; TRBD2 matches 8 bases. The CDR3 consists of 15 residues. The V and J ends lost 4 bases and 5 bases, in that order; junction bases with no gene match: 9. From germline, CDR1 is LNHDA and CDR2 SQIVND (reference sequence).

The rearrangement uses TRBV3-1 (or the pseudogene TRBV3-2) and TRBJ2-3, with TRBD2 identical over 11 bases. CDR3 size: 17 residues. Germline V CDR1 and CDR2: LGHDT, YNNKEL (reference sequence). V was pared by 2 bases and J by 1 base, with 5 bases of the junction left unmatched. The DNA of the CDR3 is TGTGCCAGCAGCCAACTCCTAGCGGGGGGAGGCACAGATACGCAGTATTTT. Its protein product is CASSQLLAGGGTDTQYF.

The genes are TRBV23-1 and TRBJ2-6; D may be TRBD1 (7 bases). TRBV23-1 is known as an ORF, though its function is uncertain. The CDR3 is 20 amino acids. Between the trimmed V and J ends, which lost 0 bases and 1 base, there was a span of 19 bases. Here the CDR3 DNA reads TGCGCCAGCAGTCAATCGAGGGCGGCAGGGGGGACGTCTGGGGCCAACGTCCTGACTTTC. Its translation: CASSQSRAAGGTSGANVLTF.